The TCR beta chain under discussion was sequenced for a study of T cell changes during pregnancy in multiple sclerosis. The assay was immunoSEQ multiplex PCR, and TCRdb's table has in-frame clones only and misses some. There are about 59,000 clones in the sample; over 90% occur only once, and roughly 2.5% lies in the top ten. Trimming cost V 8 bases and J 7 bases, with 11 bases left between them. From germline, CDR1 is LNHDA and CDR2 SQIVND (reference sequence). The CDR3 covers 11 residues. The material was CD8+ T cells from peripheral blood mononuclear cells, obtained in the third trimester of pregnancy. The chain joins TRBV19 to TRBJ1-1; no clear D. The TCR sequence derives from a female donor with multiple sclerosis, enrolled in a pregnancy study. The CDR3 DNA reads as TGTGCCAGTGGGCCCTGGGTTGAAGCTTTCTTT. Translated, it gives CASGPWVEAFF. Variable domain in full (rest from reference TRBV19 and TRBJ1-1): DGGITQSPKYLFRKEGQNVTLSCEQNLNHDAMYWYRQDPGQGLRLIYYSQIVNDFQKGDIAEGYSVSREKKESFPLTVTSAQKNPTAFYLCASGPWVEAFFGQGTRLTVV.